This T cell receptor beta chain was sequenced during a study of cytomegalovirus exposure and HLA in healthy donors. A word on this clone: As yet, its antigen is unknown.

The study, taken as a whole, reports: A list of roughly 180 TCR beta chains associated with cytomegalovirus was given. Cytomegalovirus status was reportedly diagnosed by the classifier with high sensitivity and specificity. Subsequent analysis of the approximately 110 validation repertoires found a tendency for first-cohort TCR clusters to co-occur.

Only in-frame clones appear in the TCRdb table, and some are missing; sequencing was by immunoSEQ multiplex PCR. Among 150,000 to 200,000 clones listed, 84% were seen once. What was sequenced was PBMCs. This clonotype was sampled from a man in his late teens or twenties in good health and CMV-seropositive.

The CDR3 spells CASSQEVGVYEQYF. In DNA form, the CDR3 reads TGCGCCAGCAGCCAAGAGGTAGGGGTATACGAGCAGTACTTC. V is TRBV4-3 and J is TRBJ2-7, with D maybe TRBD1 (5 bases). With 0 bases removed from V and 4 bases from J, the gap between germline ends came to 10 bases. CDR3 length equals 14 residues. The germline V gene encodes CDR1 LGHNA and CDR2 YSLEER.